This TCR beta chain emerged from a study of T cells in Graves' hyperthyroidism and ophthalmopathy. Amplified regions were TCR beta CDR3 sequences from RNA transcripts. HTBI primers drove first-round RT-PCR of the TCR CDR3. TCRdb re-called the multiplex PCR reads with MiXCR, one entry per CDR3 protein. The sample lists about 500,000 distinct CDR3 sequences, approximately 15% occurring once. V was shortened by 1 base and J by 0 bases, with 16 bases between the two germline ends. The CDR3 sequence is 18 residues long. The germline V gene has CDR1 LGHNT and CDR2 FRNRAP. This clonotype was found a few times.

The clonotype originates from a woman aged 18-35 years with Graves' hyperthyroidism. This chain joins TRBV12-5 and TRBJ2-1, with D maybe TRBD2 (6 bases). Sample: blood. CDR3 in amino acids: CASGLGLGRPSSYNEQFF. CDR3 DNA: TGTGCTAGTGGTTTGGGATTGGGGAGGCCGAGCTCCTACAATGAGCAGTTCTTC.